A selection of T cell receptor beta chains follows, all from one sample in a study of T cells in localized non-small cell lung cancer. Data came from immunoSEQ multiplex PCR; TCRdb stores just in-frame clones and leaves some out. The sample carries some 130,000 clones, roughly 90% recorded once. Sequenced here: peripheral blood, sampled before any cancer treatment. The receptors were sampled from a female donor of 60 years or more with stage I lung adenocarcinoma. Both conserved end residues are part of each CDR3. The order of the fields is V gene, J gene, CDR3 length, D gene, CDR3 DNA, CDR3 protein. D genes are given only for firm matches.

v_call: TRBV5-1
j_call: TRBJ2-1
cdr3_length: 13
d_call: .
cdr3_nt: TGCGCCAGCAGCTTGGTGGGCGGCAATGAGCAGTTCTTC
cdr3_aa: CASSLVGGNEQFF

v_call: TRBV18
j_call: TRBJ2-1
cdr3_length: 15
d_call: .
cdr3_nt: TGTGCCAGCTCACCCCCCAGCGGAACCTACAATGAGCAGTTCTTC
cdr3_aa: CASSPPSGTYNEQFF

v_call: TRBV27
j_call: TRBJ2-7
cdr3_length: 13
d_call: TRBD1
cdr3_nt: TGTGCCGTTGGAGGGACAGGTTTATACGAGCAGTACTTC
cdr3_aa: CAVGGTGLYEQYF

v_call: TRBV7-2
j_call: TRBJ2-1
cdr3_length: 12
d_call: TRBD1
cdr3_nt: TGTGCCAGCAGTAGACAGGGCTCCGAGCAGTTCTTC
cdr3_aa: CASSRQGSEQFF

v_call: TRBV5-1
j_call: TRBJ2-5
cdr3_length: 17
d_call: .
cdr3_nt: TGCGCCAGCAGCTTGGTACGATCCCTGGGGGGACAAGAGACCCAGTACTTC
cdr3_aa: CASSLVRSLGGQETQYF

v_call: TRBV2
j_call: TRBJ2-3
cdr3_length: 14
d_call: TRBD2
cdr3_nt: TGTGCCAGCAGTGAATTGGGGGGGGCAGATACGCAGTATTTT
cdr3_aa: CASSELGGADTQYF

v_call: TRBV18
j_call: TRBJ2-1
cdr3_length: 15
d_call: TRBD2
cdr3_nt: TGTGCCAGCTCACTTGGGACTAGCGAGTACAATGAGCAGTTCTTC
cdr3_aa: CASSLGTSEYNEQFF

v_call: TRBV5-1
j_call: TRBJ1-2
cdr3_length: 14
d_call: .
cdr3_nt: TGCGCCAGCAGCGCAACAACAGTTGGGTATGGCTACACCTTC
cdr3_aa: CASSATTVGYGYTF

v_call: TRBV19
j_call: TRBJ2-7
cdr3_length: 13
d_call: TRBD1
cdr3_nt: TGTGCCAGTAGTATGACAGGGTCCTACGAGCAGTACTTC
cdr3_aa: CASSMTGSYEQYF

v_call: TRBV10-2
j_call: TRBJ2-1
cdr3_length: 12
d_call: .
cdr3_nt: TGCGCCAGCAGTTTTTCAGGGAGTGAGCAGTTCTTC
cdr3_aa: CASSFSGSEQFF

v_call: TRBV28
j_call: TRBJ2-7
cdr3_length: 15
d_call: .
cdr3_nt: TGTGCCAGCAGTTCCCCGGGACCCGCCATGAGCGAGCAGTACTTC
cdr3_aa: CASSSPGPAMSEQYF

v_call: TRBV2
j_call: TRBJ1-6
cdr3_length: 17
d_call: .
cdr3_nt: TGTGCCAGCAGTGAACGGGTCGGGGGCTCCTATAATTCACCCCTCCACTTT
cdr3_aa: CASSERVGGSYNSPLHF

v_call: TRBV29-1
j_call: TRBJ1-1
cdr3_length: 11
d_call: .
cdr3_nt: TGCAGCGTTGTAGGGGGGACTGAAGCTTTCTTT
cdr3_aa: CSVVGGTEAFF

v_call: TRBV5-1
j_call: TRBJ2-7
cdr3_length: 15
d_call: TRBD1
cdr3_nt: TGCGCCAGCAGCCCGGGGGACAGGGAGACCTACGAGCAGTACTTC
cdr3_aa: CASSPGDRETYEQYF

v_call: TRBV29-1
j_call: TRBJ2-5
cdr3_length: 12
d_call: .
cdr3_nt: TGCAGCGTTGATGGTCGGACGGAGACCCAGTACTTC
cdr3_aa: CSVDGRTETQYF

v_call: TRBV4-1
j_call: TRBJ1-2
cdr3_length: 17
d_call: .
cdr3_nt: TGCGCCAGCAGCCACCCGGGGGGGTCCCTACGAAACTATGGCTACACCTTC
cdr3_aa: CASSHPGGSLRNYGYTF

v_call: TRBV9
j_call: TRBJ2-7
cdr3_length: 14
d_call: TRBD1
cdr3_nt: TGTGCCAGCAGCCCCCCGGGACAGGCGTACGAGCAGTACTTC
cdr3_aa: CASSPPGQAYEQYF